This T cell receptor (beta chain) is from a study of blood T cell repertoires in COVID-19. Study details: Cohort 3 recovery required two negative PCRs, clearance, or symptom resolution.

The germline gives CDR1 SGHRS, CDR2 YFSETQ. V lost 4 bases to trimming and J lost 7 bases, with 11 bases between them. The CDR3 totals 12 residues. Profiling relied on immunoSEQ multiplex PCR, and the TCRdb table lists in-frame clones only, not all of them. Found here are about 190,000 clones, about 88% of them singletons; the top ten hold just under 25%. The source is a woman aged 40 to 50 in a cohort exposed to, infected with or recovered from COVID-19 (not recorded which). Sequenced input: PBMCs or T cells enriched from blood (not recorded which). V usage is TRBV5-1 and J usage is TRBJ2-5; no reliable D call. The CDR3 loop reads CASSPLSGTQYF. DNA for the CDR3: TGCGCCAGCAGCCCCCTGAGTGGGACCCAGTACTTC.